The 20 T cell receptor beta chains reported below all come from one sample, sequenced in a study of hypomethylating agent response in myelodysplastic syndrome. Produced via immunoSEQ multiplex PCR; TCRdb's table is partial and in-frame only. Of some 4,500 clones listed, roughly 80% are singletons. The sequencing used bone marrow, collected before or after starting hypomethylating agent treatment for myelodysplastic syndrome (not recorded which). The receptors stem from a human donor with myelodysplastic syndrome.

The chain is built from TRBV10-3 and TRBJ1-4; tentative D call: TRBD1 (5 bases). This CDR3 contains 15 residues. The ends were cut back, 6 bases at V and 3 bases at J, with 14 bases in the middle. Germline values: CDR1 ENHRY, CDR2 SYGVKD. DNA for the CDR3: TGTGCCATCAGGAACGGGGGGGGTTCTAATGAAAAACTGTTTTTT. As protein: CAIRNGGGSNEKLFF.

This chain joins TRBV10-2 and TRBJ2-7; 9 bases map to TRBD2. Germline V gives CDR1 WSHSY, CDR2 SAAADI. V gave up 0 bases and J gave up 4 bases; unmatched junction bases: 4. CDR3 size: 15 residues. CDR3 sequence (DNA): TGCGCCAGCAGTGAGTCTTCGGGACTAGCTTACGAGCAGTACTTC. Protein: CASSESSGLAYEQYF.

Only a few counts were recorded for this clone. The rearrangement joins TRBV4-1 to TRBJ1-3; 9 bases agree with TRBD1. The germline V gene encodes CDR1 MGHRA and CDR2 YSYEKL. This CDR3 contains 18 residues. The V gene end was trimmed by 8 bases and the J gene end by 4 bases; junction bases not matched to a gene: 18. CDR3 bases: TGCGCCAGCCGACCCGAGACCCTGGGACAGGGTTGGGGAAACACCATATATTTT. It codes for CASRPETLGQGWGNTIYF.

This chain uses TRBV18 with TRBJ2-7; D remains ambiguous. The CDR3 spans 13 residues. CDR1 KGHSH and CDR2 LQKENI come from the germline V gene. V shed 1 base and J shed 5 bases, with 9 bases lying between them. In DNA form, the CDR3 reads TGTGCCAGCTCACCACTTTCCGGCGACGAGCAGTACTTC. Its translation is CASSPLSGDEQYF.

The chain carries TRBV9 and TRBJ2-7; maybe TRBD1 (7 bases). Germline CDR1 is SGDLS and CDR2 is YYNGEE. The CDR3 covers 16 residues. Trimming took 2 bases from V and 6 from J, leaving 21 bases between them. The CDR3 region has the DNA TGTGCCAGCAGCGTCAGGTCGGGAGCGCGGACAGGCGAGCAGTACTTC. This codes for CASSVRSGARTGEQYF.

The V gene is TRBV6-4, the J gene TRBJ2-6; D is unresolved. The CDR3 is made up of 15 amino acids. V lost 6 bases and J lost 0, with 9 bases in between. In germline, CDR1 is MRHNA, CDR2 SNTAGT. This CDR3 is CASSLTSSGANVLTF. The DNA for the CDR3 is TGTGCCAGCAGCCTAACAAGCTCTGGGGCCAACGTCCTGACTTTC.

This clone is a singleton in its sample. The rearrangement uses TRBV5-1 and TRBJ1-1; the D gene is possibly TRBD1 (5 bases). This CDR3 is 14 amino acids long. V lost 7 bases to trimming and J lost 2 bases, with 15 bases between them. Germline assignment: CDR1 SGHRS and CDR2 YFSETQ. Here the CDR3 DNA reads TGCGCCAGCGGATCAACAGGTCTAAACACTGAAGCTTTCTTT. Amino acids: CASGSTGLNTEAFF.

This clone was seen more than once but under ten times. The V and J genes are TRBV4-2 and TRBJ2-7; 7 nucleotides align to TRBD2. V was clipped by 0 bases and J by 5 bases; unmatched bases: 7. The CDR3 extends over 15 amino acids. Germline V CDR1 and CDR2: LGHNA, YNFKEQ. CDR3 in DNA: TGTGCCAGCAGCCAAGAGACGGGAGGATCCGACGAGCAGTACTTC. It specifies CASSQETGGSDEQYF.

By sample share, this clone is large (0.1 to 1%). The genes are TRBV9 and TRBJ1-1; 7 bases agree with TRBD1. V dropped 1 base and J dropped 5; count of bases not matched to a gene: 11. The germline V gene encodes CDR1 SGDLS and CDR2 YYNGEE. The length of the CDR3 is 16 residues. The CDR3 DNA sequence: TGTGCCAGCAGCGTAACGGAGGGGGCCGTTGGAACTGAAGCTTTCTTT. It yields the protein CASSVTEGAVGTEAFF.

The chain couples TRBV5-6 to TRBJ2-7; 11 bases are shared with TRBD2. V gave up 0 bases and J gave up 7 bases; unmatched junction bases: 12. The CDR3 extends over 17 amino acids. Per the germline V gene, CDR1 is SGHDT and CDR2 is YYEEEE. The CDR3 sequence is CASSLASTSGIAREQYF. The CDR3 DNA reads TGTGCCAGCAGCTTGGCCTCGACTAGCGGGATTGCGCGGGAGCAGTACTTC. Together with reference TRBV5-6 and TRBJ2-7, the CDR3 gives the full variable domain: DAGVTQSPTHLIKTRGQQVTLRCSPKSGHDTVSWYQQALGQGPQFIFQYYEEEERQRGNFPDRFSGHQFPNYSSELNVNALLLGDSALYLCASSLASTSGIAREQYFGPGTRLTVT.

The chain is built from TRBV7-9 and TRBJ2-5; a possible D gene is TRBD1 (5 bases). The DNA end is more similar to TRBJ2-7, so the J call may be wrong. The germline V gene encodes CDR1 SEHNR and CDR2 FQNEAQ (reference sequence). CDR3 length: 13 residues. The CDR3 reads CASSPSRQYEQYF. CDR3 nucleotides: TGTGCCAGCAGCCCGTCAAGACAGTACGAGCAGTACTTC.

The DNA of the CDR3 is TGTGCCAGCAGAAATAGCGGGAGAGGGAGCAATGAGCAGTTCTTC. This encodes CASRNSGRGSNEQFF. This chain joins TRBV6-6 and TRBJ2-1, with 9 nucleotides matching TRBD2. In germline, CDR1 is MNHNY, CDR2 SVGAGI (reference sequence). J lost 6 bases, V lost 6 bases, and 9 bases had no gene match. This CDR3 spans 15 amino acids.

CDR3: CASSPRQNTGELFF. The DNA of the CDR3 is TGTGCCAGCAGCCCTAGACAGAACACCGGGGAGCTGTTTTTT. V gene TRBV5-8 combines with J gene TRBJ2-2; no clear D gene. V lost 4 bases and J 1 base, leaving 8 bases between the germline ends. The CDR3 runs to 14 residues. The germline V gene encodes CDR1 SGHTS and CDR2 YDEGEE.

The chain's CDR3 is CASSVDEVTDTQYF. The DNA for the CDR3 is TGTGCCAGCAGCGTAGACGAAGTGACAGATACGCAGTATTTT. The chain is built from TRBV9 and TRBJ2-3, with D hard to call. Trimming removed 0 bases from V and 3 bases from J, with 8 bases in between. The CDR3 consists of 14 residues. CDR1 and CDR2 (germline): SGDLS, YYNGEE.

The genes are TRBV4-2 and TRBJ2-5; D gene unclear. V dropped 4 bases and J dropped 2 bases, with 11 bases sitting between them. The CDR3 extends over 14 amino acids. The V gene's germline CDR1 is LGHNA and CDR2 YNFKEQ. CDR3 loop: CASSPRSGQETQYF. CDR3 DNA: TGTGCCAGCAGCCCACGGAGTGGTCAAGAGACCCAGTACTTC.

The chain carries TRBV4-2 and TRBJ2-5; D is unclear. Germline assignment: CDR1 LGHNA and CDR2 YNFKEQ. Trimming stripped 2 bases from V and 5 bases from J, with 15 bases between. This CDR3 spans 15 amino acids. The CDR3 here is CASSQLMIGGETQYF. DNA of the CDR3: TGTGCCAGCAGCCAATTAATGATAGGTGGGGAGACCCAGTACTTC.

The chain links TRBV9 to TRBJ2-1, with 8 bases lining up with TRBD2. The CDR3 consists of 18 residues. Looked up from germline, CDR1 is SGDLS and CDR2 is YYNGEE. After removal of 4 bases from V and 3 bases from J, the junction contained 15 bases not matched to a gene. CDR3 DNA: TGTGCCAGCAGCCCACGACTCCCCCGCGGGGGGAACTACAATGAGCAGTTCTTC. Its translation is CASSPRLPRGGNYNEQFF.

This clone was observed a handful of times. The gene calls are TRBV6-4 and TRBJ2-7; no definite D call. Trimming stripped 3 bases from V and 0 bases from J, with 3 bases between. This CDR3 contains 12 residues. In germline, CDR1 is MRHNA, CDR2 SNTAGT. CDR3 bases: TGTGCCAGCAGTGAGTTCTCCTACGAGCAGTACTTC. It is translated as CASSEFSYEQYF.

The rearrangement joins TRBV25-1 to TRBJ2-5, with TRBD2 as a possible D gene (5 bases). The germline CDR1 and CDR2 sequences are MGHDK and SYGVNS. The CDR3 is made up of 14 amino acids. V was shortened by 5 bases and J by 3 bases, with 13 bases between the two germline ends. The DNA for the CDR3 is TGTGCCAGCAGTCACTCGGCGGGTAAAGAGACCCAGTACTTC. This codes for CASSHSAGKETQYF. Full variable domain (missing parts from reference TRBV25-1 and TRBJ2-5): EADIYQTPRYLVIGTGKKITLECSQTMGHDKMYWYQQDPGMELHLIHYSYGVNSTEKGDLSSESTVSRIRTEHFPLTLESARPSHTSQYLCASSHSAGKETQYFGPGTRLLVL.

This chain uses TRBV19 with TRBJ1-5; 8 bases are a match to TRBD1. CDR3 length equals 13 residues. After removal of 6 bases from V and 6 bases from J, the junction contained 4 bases not matched to a gene. Germline CDR1 is LNHDA and CDR2 is SQIVND (reference sequence). CDR3 in DNA: TGTGCCAGTAGACAGGGGGGAGTTCAGCCCCAGCATTTT. It yields the protein CASRQGGVQPQHF.